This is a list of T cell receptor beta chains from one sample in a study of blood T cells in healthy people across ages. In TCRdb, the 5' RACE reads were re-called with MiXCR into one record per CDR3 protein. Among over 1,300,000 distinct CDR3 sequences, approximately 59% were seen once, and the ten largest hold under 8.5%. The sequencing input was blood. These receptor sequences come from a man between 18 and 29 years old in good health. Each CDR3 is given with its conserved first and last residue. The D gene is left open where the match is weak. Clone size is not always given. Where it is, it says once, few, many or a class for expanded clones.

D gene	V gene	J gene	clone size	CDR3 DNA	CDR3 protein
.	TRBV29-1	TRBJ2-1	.	TGCAGCGTTCGAAGCTCCTACAATGAGCAGTTCTTC	CSVRSSYNEQFF
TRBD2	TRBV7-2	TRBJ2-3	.	TGTGCCTCCGAATGGATACTAGCGGGACTCACAGATACGCAGTATTTT	CASEWILAGLTDTQYF
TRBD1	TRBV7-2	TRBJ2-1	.	TGTGCCAGCAGCTTATTTGTTCGGGCAGGGGGCTATTACAATGAGCAGTTCTTC	CASSLFVRAGGYYNEQFF
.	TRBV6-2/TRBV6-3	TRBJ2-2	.	TGTGCCAGCAGAAACGGAGGTCACACCGGGGAGCTGTTTTTT	CASRNGGHTGELFF
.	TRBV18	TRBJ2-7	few	TGTGCCAGCTCCGAGACCAATGAGCAGTACTTC	CASSETNEQYF
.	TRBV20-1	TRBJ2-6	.	TGCAGTGCCCTATACTCTGGGACCAACGTCCTGACTTTC	CSALYSGTNVLTF
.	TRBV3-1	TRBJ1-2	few	TGTGCCAGCAGCCAAGACAGAATCGGTCTCGGAGGCTACACCTTC	CASSQDRIGLGGYTF
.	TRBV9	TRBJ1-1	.	TGTGCCAGCACCTCTTTGAACGCTGAAGCTTTCTTT	CASTSLNAEAFF
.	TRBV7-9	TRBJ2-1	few	TGTGCCAGCAGCCCTCCGGGCGCGAGCTCCTACAATGAGCAGTTCTTC	CASSPPGASSYNEQFF
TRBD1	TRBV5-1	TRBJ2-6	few	TGCGCCACTTCGACAGGGCTCTTCTCTGGGGCCAACGTCCTGACTTTC	CATSTGLFSGANVLTF
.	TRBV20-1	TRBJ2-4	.	TGCAGTGCTAGATCTTATCCGGGACATGAAGTGCTAGCCAAAAACATTCAGTACTTC	CSARSYPGHEVLAKNIQYF
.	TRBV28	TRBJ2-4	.	TGTGCCAGCAGCCGGACTGTCAGCGGAGACATTCAGTACTTC	CASSRTVSGDIQYF
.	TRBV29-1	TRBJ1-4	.	TGCAGCGTTGAACAGGGGAAAAAACTGTTTTTT	CSVEQGKKLFF
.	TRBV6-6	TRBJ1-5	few	TGTGCCAGCAGTACTCAGCCCCAGCATTTT	CASSTQPQHF
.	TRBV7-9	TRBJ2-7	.	TGTGCCAGCAGCGCGGTGGAGGGGTTCAACGAGCAGTACTTC	CASSAVEGFNEQYF
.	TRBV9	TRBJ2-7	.	TGTGCCAGCAGCGACGACAGGAGCCGAACGCCTTACGAGCAGTACTTC	CASSDDRSRTPYEQYF
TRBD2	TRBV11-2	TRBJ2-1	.	TGTGCCAGCAGCTTATCTAGCGGGACTAACAATGAGCAGTTCTTC	CASSLSSGTNNEQFF
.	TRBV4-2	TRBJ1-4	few	TGTGCCAGCAGACCAAAAAGAGGGGGTAGCGGGGAACTGTTTTTT	CASRPKRGGSGELFF
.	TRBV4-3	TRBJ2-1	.	TGCGCCGGCAGCCAAGATAGACGACAAGGTAGGATAAATGAGCAGTTCTTC	CAGSQDRRQGRINEQFF
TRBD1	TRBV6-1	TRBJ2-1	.	TGTGCCAGCAGGGCTAGACAGGGGAGCGATGAGCAGTTCTTC	CASRARQGSDEQFF
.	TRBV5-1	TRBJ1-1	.	TGCGCCAGCAGCTTGGGGCAGGGTGGGGAGCTCACTGAAGCTTTCTTT	CASSLGQGGELTEAFF
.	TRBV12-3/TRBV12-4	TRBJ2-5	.	TGTGCCAGCAGTTTGATTGGGGCAGGGGAGACCCAGTACTTC	CASSLIGAGETQYF
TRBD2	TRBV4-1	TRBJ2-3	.	TGCGCCAGCAGCCAAGATCATCTAGCGGGGGGTTCAGATACGCAGTATTTT	CASSQDHLAGGSDTQYF
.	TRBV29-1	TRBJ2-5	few	TGCAGCGGAGCGGAAGAGACCCAGTACTTC	CSGAEETQYF
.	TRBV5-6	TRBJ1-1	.	TGTGCCAGCACCCTGGACAGTATGAACACTGAAGCTTTCTTT	CASTLDSMNTEAFF
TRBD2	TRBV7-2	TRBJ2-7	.	TGTGCCAGCAGCTTACGGATAGCGGGGCTTACCTACGAGCAGTACTTC	CASSLRIAGLTYEQYF
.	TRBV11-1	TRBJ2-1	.	TGTGCCAGCAGCCTCCTTCGGACGGGGGGCATGGGTGAGCAGTTCTTC	CASSLLRTGGMGEQFF
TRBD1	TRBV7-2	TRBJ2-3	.	TGTGCCAGCAGCTTAGCGGGACAGGGCCCCACAGATACGCAGTATTTT	CASSLAGQGPTDTQYF
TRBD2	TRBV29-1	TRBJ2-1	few	TGCAGCGTTGAAGATCGAGGGAGGGAGGACAATGAGCAGTTCTTC	CSVEDRGREDNEQFF
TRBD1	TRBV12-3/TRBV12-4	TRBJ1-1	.	TGTGCCAGCAGTTCAATCCCGGGACAGGGGGCTAACGCTTTCTTT	CASSSIPGQGANAFF
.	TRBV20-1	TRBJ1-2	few	TGCAGTGCTAGACCCCCGGGACATATAAACTATGGCTACACCTTC	CSARPPGHINYGYTF
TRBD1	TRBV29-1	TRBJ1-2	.	TGCAGCGCCCGGGACAGGGCCCCTGGCTACACCTTC	CSARDRAPGYTF
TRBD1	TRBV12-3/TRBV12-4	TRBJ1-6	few	TGTGCCAGCAGTCGTACCATGACAGGGGGGGAATCACCCCTCCACTTT	CASSRTMTGGESPLHF
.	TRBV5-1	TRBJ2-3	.	TGCGCCAGCAGTCTCCAGGTTAGCACAGATACGCAGTATTTT	CASSLQVSTDTQYF
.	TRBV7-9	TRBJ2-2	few	TGTGCCAGCAGCCCGACGTCCGGGGAGCTGTTTTTT	CASSPTSGELFF
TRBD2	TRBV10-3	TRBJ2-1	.	TGTGCCATCGGCCCGAGGAGCGGGGGCCTCTCCTACAATGAGCAGTTCTTC	CAIGPRSGGLSYNEQFF
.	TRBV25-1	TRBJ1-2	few	TGTGCCAGCAGTGAATACAGGGACGACTATGGCTACACCTTC	CASSEYRDDYGYTF
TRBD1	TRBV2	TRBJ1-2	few	TGTGCCAGCCCCCCGAGGGGACAGTACTATGGCTACACCTTC	CASPPRGQYYGYTF
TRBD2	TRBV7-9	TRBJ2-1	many	TGTGCCAGCAGCTTAGGGACTAGCGGGCACAATGAGCAGTTCTTC	CASSLGTSGHNEQFF
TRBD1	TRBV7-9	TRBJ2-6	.	TGTGCCAGCAGTCCACCGGGACAGGGTGCATCTGGGGCCAACGTCCTGACTTTC	CASSPPGQGASGANVLTF
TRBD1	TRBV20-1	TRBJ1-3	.	TGCAGTGCTTACCAGGGGGCGACTTCTGGAAACACCATATATTTT	CSAYQGATSGNTIYF
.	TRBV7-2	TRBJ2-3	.	TGTGCCAGCAGCGGGGGACCGGTCCGGGACACGCAGTATTTT	CASSGGPVRDTQYF